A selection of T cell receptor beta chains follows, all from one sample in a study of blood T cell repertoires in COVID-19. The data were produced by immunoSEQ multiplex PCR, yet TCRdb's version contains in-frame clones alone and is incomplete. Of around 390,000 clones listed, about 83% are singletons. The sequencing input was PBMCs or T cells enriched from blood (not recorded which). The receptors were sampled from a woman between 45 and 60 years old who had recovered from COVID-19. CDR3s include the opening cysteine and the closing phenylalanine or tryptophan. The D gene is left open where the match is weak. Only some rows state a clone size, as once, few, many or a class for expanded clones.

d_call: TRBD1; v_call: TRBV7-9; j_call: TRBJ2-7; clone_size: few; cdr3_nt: TGTGCCAGCAGCTCCCGGGACAGCTCCTACGAGCAGTACTTC; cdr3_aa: CASSSRDSSYEQYF
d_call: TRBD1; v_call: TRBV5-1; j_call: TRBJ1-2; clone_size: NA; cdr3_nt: TGCGCCAGCAGCCCGGGACAGGGACAAGATGGCTACACCTTC; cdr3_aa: CASSPGQGQDGYTF
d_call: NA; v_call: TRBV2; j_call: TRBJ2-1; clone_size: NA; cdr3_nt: TGTGCCAGCGGGGGGATACCGACCTTAATAAGGGGAAATGAGCAGTTCTTC; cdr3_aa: CASGGIPTLIRGNEQFF
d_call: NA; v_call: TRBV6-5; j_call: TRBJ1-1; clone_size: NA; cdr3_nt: TGTGCCAGCAGTTCGGGGGGAGGGGAGGACACTGAAGCTTTCTTT; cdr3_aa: CASSSGGGEDTEAFF
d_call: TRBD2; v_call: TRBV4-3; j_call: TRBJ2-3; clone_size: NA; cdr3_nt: TGCGCCAGCAGCCAAGATTTAGCGGGGGGGCAGGATACGCAGTATTTT; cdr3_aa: CASSQDLAGGQDTQYF
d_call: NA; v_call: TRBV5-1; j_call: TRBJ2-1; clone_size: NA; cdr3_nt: TGCGCCAGCACGATGCGAGGCAATGAGCAGTTCTTC; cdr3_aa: CASTMRGNEQFF
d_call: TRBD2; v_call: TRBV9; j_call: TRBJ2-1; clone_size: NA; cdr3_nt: TGTGCCAGTTCCGCGGGTTCTAGCGGGGGGATCGATGAGCAGTTCTTC; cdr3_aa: CASSAGSSGGIDEQFF
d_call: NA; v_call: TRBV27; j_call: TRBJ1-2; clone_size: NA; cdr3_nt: TGTGCCAGCAGTGTGGGAGCTAACTATGGCTACACCTTC; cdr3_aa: CASSVGANYGYTF
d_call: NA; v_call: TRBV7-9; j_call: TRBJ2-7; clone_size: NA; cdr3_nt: TGTGCCAGCAGCCTCGAGGGGGATACTAACGAGCAGTACTTC; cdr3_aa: CASSLEGDTNEQYF
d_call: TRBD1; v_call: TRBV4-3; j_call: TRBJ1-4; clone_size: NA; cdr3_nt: TGCGCCAGCAGCCAAGGGCCGGGACAGGGGGATGAAAAACTGTTTTTT; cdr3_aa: CASSQGPGQGDEKLFF
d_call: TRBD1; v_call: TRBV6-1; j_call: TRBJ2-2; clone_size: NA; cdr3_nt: TGTGCCAGCAGTGAAATTTCAGGGGGCGGGTACACCGGGGAGCTGTTTTTT; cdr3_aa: CASSEISGGGYTGELFF
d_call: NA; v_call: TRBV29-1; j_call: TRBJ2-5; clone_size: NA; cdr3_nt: TGCAGCGTAGCAGGGGAAGAGACCCAGTACTTC; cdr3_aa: CSVAGEETQYF
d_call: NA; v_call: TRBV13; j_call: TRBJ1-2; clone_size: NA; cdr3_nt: TGTGCCAGCAGCCCCGGTCTAGCGGACTATGGCTACACCTTC; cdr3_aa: CASSPGLADYGYTF
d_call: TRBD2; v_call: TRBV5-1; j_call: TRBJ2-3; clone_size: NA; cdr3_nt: TGCGCCAGCAACCGCCCGGGGGGGTCCACAGATACGCAGTATTTT; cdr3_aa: CASNRPGGSTDTQYF
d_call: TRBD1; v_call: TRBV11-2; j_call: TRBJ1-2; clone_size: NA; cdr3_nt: TGTGCCAGCAGCTTAACACCGGGACAGGGCTATGGCTACACCTTC; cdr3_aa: CASSLTPGQGYGYTF